This entry describes one TCR beta chain. Its antigen is not identified. Germline V lookup: CDR1 SGHAT, CDR2 FQNNGV. The trim removed 5 bases at V and 5 bases at J, leaving 9 bases unmatched. The CDR3 totals 16 residues. This table comes from immunoSEQ multiplex PCR, and its TCRdb copy is limited to in-frame clones, with some not included. The sample has around 49,000 clones; roughly 79% are singletons. The data stem from a study of OX40 agonist ivuxolimab in advanced cancers. Study background: Ivuxolimab, which is an agonistic anti-OX40 (CD134) antibody, was administered to the patients. Study-wide findings and caveats: Expanded clones belonging to CD8+ T cells outnumbered, on average, those of CD4+.

It was autoimmune disease history or systemic immunosuppression that excluded patients. The chain recombines TRBV11-2 with TRBJ1-1; 12 nucleotides match TRBD1. Sequenced material: CD4+ or CD8+ T cells sorted from blood, taken in a trial of the OX40 agonist ivuxolimab. This TCR was sampled from an adult with an advanced solid tumor such as melanoma, head and neck, liver or kidney cancer. The CDR3 DNA sequence: TGTGCCAGCAGCGACCCGGGACAGGGGGCAGGAACTGAAGCTTTCTTT. Translating gives CASSDPGQGAGTEAFF.